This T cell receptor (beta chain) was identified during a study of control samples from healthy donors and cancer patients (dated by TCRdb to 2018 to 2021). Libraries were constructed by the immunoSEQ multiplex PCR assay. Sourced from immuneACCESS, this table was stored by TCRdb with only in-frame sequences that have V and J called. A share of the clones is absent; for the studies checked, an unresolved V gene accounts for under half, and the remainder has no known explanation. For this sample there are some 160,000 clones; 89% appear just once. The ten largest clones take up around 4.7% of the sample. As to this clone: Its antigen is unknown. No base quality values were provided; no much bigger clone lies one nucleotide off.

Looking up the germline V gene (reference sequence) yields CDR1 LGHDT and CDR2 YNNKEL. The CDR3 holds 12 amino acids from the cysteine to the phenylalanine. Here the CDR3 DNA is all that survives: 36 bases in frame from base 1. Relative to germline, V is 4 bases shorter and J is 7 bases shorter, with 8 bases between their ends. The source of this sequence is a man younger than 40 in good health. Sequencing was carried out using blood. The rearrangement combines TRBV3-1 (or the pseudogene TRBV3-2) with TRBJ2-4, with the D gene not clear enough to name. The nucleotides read TGTGCCAGCAGCCCTGTGGGGAACATTCAGTACTTC. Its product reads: CASSPVGNIQYF.